This T cell receptor (beta chain) was found in a study of blood T cell repertoires in COVID-19. Across the study: Material from acute and convalescent COVID-19 was sourced from the United States, Italy and Spain. In each case, the material was cDNA or gDNA derived from T cells, B-cell-depleted T cells, or PBMCs.

In the study's own analysis: Counts of nucleated cells, estimated from reference gene primer amplification, were obtained. TCRdb's table, derived via immunoSEQ multiplex PCR, lists solely in-frame clones and lacks some. Clonal size and the V and J genes are those of that table, whereas D and trimming came from the DNA. The table shows about 160,000 clones, with roughly 87% occurring only once. The junction had 5 bases not matched to a gene; V was cut back by 0 bases and J by 4 bases. Looked up from germline, CDR1 is LGHNA and CDR2 is YSLEER. The CDR3 runs 16 residues. The sequence was obtained from a woman aged 60-70 years who had recovered from COVID-19. Sequenced sample: peripheral blood. The chain joins TRBV4-3 to TRBJ1-4, with TRBD1 identical over 7 bases. The CDR3 nucleotides are TGCGCCAGCAGCCAAGATCTGGGACAGAGTAATGAAAAACTGTTTTTT. Amino acids: CASSQDLGQSNEKLFF.